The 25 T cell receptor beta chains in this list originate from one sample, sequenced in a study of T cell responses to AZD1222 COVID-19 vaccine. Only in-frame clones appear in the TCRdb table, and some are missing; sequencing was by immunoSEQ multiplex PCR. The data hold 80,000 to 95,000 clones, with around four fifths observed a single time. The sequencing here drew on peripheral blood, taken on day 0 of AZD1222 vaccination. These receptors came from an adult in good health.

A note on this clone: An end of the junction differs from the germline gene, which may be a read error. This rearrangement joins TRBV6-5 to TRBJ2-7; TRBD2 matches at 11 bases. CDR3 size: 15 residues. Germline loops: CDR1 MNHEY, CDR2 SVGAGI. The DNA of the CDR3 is TGTGCCAGCAGCTACTGGGGACTAGCGGACTACGAGCAGTACTTC. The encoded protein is CASSYWGLADYEQYF.

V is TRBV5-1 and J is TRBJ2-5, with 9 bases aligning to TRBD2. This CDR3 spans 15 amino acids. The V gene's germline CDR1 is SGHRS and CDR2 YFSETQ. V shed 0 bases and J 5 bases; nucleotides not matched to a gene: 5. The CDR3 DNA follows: TGCGCCAGCAGCTTGGGGGGACTAGCTGCGGAGACCCAGTACTTC. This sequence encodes CASSLGGLAAETQYF. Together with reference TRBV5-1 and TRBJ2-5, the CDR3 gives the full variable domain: KAGVTQTPRYLIKTRGQQVTLSCSPISGHRSVSWYQQTPGQGLQFLFEYFSETQRNKGNFPGRFSGRQFSNSRSEMNVSTLELGDSALYLCASSLGGLAAETQYFGPGTRLLVL.

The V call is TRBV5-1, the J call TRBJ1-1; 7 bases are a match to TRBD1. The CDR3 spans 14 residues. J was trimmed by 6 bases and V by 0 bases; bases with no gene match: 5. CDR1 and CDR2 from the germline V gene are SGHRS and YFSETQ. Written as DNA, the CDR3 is TGCGCCAGCAGCTTGGACGACAGGGTAGCTGAAGCTTTCTTT. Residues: CASSLDDRVAEAFF.

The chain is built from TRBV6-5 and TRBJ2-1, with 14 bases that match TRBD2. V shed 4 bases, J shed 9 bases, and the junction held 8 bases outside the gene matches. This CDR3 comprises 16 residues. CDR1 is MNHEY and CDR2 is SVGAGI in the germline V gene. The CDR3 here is CASSFSGTSGRGEQFF. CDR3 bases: TGTGCCAGCAGTTTCTCCGGGACTAGCGGGAGAGGTGAGCAGTTCTTC.

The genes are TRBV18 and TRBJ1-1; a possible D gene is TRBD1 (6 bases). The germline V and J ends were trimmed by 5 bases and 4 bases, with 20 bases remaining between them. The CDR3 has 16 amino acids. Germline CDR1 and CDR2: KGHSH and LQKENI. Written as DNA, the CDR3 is TGTGCCAGCTCATCTTCTCTTGGACAGCGAGGCACTGAAGCTTTCTTT. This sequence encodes CASSSSLGQRGTEAFF.

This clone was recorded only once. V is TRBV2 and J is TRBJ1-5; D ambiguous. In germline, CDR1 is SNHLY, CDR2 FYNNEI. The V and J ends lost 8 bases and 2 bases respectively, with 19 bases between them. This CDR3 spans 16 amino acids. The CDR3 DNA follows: TGTGCCAGCCGCGCAAGTACGATTCGTGGCAATCAGCCCCAGCATTTT. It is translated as CASRASTIRGNQPQHF.

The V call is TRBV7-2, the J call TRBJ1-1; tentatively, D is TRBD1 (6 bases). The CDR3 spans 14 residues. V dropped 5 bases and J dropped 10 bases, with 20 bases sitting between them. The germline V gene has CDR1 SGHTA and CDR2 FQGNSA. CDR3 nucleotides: TGTGCCAGCAGCCCGAAACAGGGCCGTGACGGAGCTTTCTTT. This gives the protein CASSPKQGRDGAFF.

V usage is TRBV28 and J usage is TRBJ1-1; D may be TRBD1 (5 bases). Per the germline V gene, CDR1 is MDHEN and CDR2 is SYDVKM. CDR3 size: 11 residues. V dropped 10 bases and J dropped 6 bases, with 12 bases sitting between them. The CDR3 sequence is CATLGGAEAFF. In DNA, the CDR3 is TGTGCCACCCTTGGGGGTGCTGAAGCTTTCTTT. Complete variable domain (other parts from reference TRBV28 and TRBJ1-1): DVKVTQSSRYLVKRTGEKVFLECVQDMDHENMFWYRQDPGLGLRLIYFSYDVKMKEKGDIPEGYSVSREKKERFSLILESASTNQTSMYLCATLGGAEAFFGQGTRLTVV.

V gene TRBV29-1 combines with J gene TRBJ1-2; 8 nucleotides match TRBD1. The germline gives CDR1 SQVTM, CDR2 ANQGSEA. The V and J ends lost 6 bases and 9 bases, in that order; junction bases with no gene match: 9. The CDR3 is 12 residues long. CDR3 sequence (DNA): TGCAGCGTCGTTTATTCAGGGGGCCGCTACACCTTC. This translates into CSVVYSGGRYTF.

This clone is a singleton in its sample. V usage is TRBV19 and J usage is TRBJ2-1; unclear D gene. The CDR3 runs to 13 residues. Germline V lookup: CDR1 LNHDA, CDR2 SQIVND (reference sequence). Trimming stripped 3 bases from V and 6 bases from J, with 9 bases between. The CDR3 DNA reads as TGTGCCAGTAGTATTGTCCTCAGCAATGAGCAGTTCTTC. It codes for CASSIVLSNEQFF.

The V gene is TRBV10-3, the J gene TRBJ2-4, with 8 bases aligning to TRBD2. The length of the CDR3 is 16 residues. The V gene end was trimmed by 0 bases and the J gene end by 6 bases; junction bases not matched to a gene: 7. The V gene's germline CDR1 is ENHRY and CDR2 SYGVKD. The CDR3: CAISESYREGRNIQYF. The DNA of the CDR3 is TGTGCCATCAGTGAGTCGTATCGGGAGGGCCGAAACATTCAGTACTTC.

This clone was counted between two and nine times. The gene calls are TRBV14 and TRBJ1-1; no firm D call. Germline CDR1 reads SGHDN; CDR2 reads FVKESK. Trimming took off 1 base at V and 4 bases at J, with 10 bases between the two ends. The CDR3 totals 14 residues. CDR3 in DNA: TGTGCCAGCAGCCAAGCTCGGATCTCCACTGAAGCTTTCTTT. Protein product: CASSQARISTEAFF.

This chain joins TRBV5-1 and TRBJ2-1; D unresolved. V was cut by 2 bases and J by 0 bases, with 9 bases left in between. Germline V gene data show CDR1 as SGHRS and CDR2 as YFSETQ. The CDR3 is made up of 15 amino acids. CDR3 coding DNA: TGCGCCAGCAGCTTCTTTGGCGGCTCCTACAATGAGCAGTTCTTC. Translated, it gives CASSFFGGSYNEQFF.

CDR3: CASSSGQSWYQETQYF. The CDR3 bases are TGTGCCAGCAGCTCTGGACAGTCTTGGTACCAAGAGACCCAGTACTTC. The J gene is TRBJ2-5, the V gene TRBV5-4; D is possibly TRBD1 (6 bases). The CDR3 consists of 16 residues. From germline, CDR1 is SGHNT and CDR2 YYREEE (reference sequence). Between the trimmed V and J ends, which lost 3 bases and 0 bases, there was a span of 15 bases. The complete variable domain, with remaining parts taken from reference TRBV5-4 and TRBJ2-5, reads ETGVTQSPTHLIKTRGQQVTLRCSSQSGHNTVSWYQQALGQGPQFIFQYYREEENGRGNFPPRFSGLQFPNYSSELNVNALELDDSALYLCASSSGQSWYQETQYFGPGTRLLVL.

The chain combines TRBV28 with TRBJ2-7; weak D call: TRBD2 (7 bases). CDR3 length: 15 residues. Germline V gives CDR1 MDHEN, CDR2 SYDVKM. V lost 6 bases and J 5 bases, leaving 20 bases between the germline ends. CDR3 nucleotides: TGTGCCAGCAGCGGCACTCGGGGGGCCGTCCACGAGCAGTACTTC. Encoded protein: CASSGTRGAVHEQYF.

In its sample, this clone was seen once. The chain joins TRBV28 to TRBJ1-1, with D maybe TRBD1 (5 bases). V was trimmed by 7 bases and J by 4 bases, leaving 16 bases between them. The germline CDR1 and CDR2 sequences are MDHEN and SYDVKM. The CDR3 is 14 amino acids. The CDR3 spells CASTPSGHSTEAFF. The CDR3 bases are TGTGCCAGCACCCCCTCGGGGCACTCCACTGAAGCTTTCTTT. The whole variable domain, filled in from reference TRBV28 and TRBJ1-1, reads DVKVTQSSRYLVKRTGEKVFLECVQDMDHENMFWYRQDPGLGLRLIYFSYDVKMKEKGDIPEGYSVSREKKERFSLILESASTNQTSMYLCASTPSGHSTEAFFGQGTRLTVV.

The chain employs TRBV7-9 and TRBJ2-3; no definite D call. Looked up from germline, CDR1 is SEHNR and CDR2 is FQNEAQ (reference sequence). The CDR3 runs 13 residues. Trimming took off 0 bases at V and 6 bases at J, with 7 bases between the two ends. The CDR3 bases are TGTGCCAGCAGCTTAGCGGAACGCGATACGCAGTATTTT. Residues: CASSLAERDTQYF.

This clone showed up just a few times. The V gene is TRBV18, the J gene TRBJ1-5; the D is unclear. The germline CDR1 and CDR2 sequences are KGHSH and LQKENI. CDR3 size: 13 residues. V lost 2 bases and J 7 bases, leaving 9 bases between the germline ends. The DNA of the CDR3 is TGTGCCAGCTCACCAGGGGTCGGACAGCCCCAGCATTTT. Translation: CASSPGVGQPQHF.

The CDR3 DNA reads TGTGCCAGCTCACCTCAGACAGGCCGCTCTGGGGCCAACGTCCTGACTTTC. It translates to CASSPQTGRSGANVLTF. This chain connects TRBV18 to TRBJ2-6; tentatively, D is TRBD1 (6 bases). The CDR3 covers 17 residues. V was clipped by 3 bases and J by 0 bases, with 12 bases between them. CDR1 KGHSH and CDR2 LQKENI come from the germline V gene.

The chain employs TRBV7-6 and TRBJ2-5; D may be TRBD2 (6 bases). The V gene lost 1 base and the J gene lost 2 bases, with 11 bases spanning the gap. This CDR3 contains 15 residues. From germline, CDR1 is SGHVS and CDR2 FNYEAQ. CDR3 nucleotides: TGTGCCAGCAGCTTAGTGTCTGGGACTCAAGAGACCCAGTACTTC. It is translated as CASSLVSGTQETQYF.

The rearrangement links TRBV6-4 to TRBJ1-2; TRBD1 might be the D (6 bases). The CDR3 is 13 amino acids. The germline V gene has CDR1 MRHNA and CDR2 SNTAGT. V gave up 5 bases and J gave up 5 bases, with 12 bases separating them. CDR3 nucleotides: TGTGCCAGCAGTCGGGACAACGGGTATGGCTACACCTTC. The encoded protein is CASSRDNGYGYTF.

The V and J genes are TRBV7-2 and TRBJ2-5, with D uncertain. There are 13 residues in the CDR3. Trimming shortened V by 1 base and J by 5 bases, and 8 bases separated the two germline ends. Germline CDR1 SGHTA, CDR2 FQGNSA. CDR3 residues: CASSLGLDETQYF. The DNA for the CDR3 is TGTGCCAGCAGCTTAGGTCTTGACGAGACCCAGTACTTC.

This CDR3 reads CAWSGPGGFSNQPQHF. DNA for the CDR3: TGTGCCTGGAGTGGACCAGGGGGCTTTAGCAATCAGCCCCAGCATTTT. V gene TRBV30 combines with J gene TRBJ1-5, with TRBD1 identical over 8 bases. Germline CDR1 GTSNPN, CDR2 SVGIG (reference sequence). CDR3 size: 16 residues. V trimming: 1 base; J trimming: 0 bases; junction bases outside the gene matches: 5.

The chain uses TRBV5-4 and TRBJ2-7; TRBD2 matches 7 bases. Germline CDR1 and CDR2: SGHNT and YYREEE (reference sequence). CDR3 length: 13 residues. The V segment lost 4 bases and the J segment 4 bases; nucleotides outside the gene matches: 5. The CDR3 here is CASSPQGGYEQYF. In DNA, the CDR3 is TGTGCCAGCAGCCCTCAGGGAGGGTACGAGCAGTACTTC.

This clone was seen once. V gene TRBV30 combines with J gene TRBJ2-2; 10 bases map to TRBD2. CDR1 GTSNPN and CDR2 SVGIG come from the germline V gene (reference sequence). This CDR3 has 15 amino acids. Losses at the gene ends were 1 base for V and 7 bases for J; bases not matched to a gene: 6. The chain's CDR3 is CAWSGLAGAGGELFF. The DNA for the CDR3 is TGTGCCTGGAGTGGCCTAGCGGGAGCTGGCGGGGAGCTGTTTTTT.